A single sample is the source of the 12 T cell receptor beta chains below, sequenced in a study of cytomegalovirus exposure and HLA in healthy donors. PCR used 60 Vbeta primers and 13 Jbeta primers. Assay used: immunoSEQ multiplex PCR; TCRdb lists only in-frame clones, some missing. Among 150,000 to 200,000 clones, roughly four fifths were seen once, and the ten largest hold 1.5% to 1.9%. The sequenced sample consisted of PBMCs. The receptors shown here come from a man in his forties in good health and CMV-seronegative.

This sequence joins TRBV19 and TRBJ1-2, with a tentative D call TRBD1 (6 bases). The CDR3 has 15 residues. The germline gives CDR1 LNHDA, CDR2 SQIVND (reference sequence). With 4 bases removed from V and 3 bases from J, the gap between germline ends came to 15 bases. CDR3 loop: CASSTGHPFDYGYTF. In nucleotides, the CDR3 is TGTGCCAGTAGTACGGGACACCCGTTCGACTATGGCTACACCTTC.

This clone was found once. This chain links TRBV23-1 with TRBJ1-4; tentatively, D is TRBD1 (5 bases). Being an ORF, TRBV23-1 has a function that is uncertain. The CDR3 extends over 18 amino acids. The ends were cut back, 0 bases at V and 0 bases at J, with 14 bases in the middle. The CDR3 here is CASSQSFTVTATNEKLFF. In DNA, the CDR3 is TGCGCCAGCAGTCAATCTTTTACGGTGACAGCAACTAATGAAAAACTGTTTTTT.

The CDR3 region has the DNA TGTGCCAGCAGTTTATCGGGACTAGCGGGATTGTACTACAATGAGCAGTTCTTC. Translated, it gives CASSLSGLAGLYYNEQFF. This chain uses TRBV27 with TRBJ2-1, with 13 bases matching TRBD2. The CDR3 runs 18 residues. Germline loops: CDR1 MNHEY, CDR2 SMNVEV (reference sequence). After removal of 0 bases from V and 3 bases from J, the junction contained 5 bases not matched to a gene.

The CDR3 loop reads CASSLTAGVWEAFF. The CDR3 region has the DNA TGTGCCAGCAGCTTAACGGCAGGGGTATGGGAAGCTTTCTTT. The chain combines TRBV7-3 with TRBJ1-1; tentative D call: TRBD1 (6 bases). The V gene's germline CDR1 is SGHTA and CDR2 FQGTGA. This CDR3 has 14 amino acids. V shed 0 bases and J shed 8 bases, with 13 bases lying between them. The full variable domain, its missing parts supplied by reference TRBV7-3 and TRBJ1-1, is GAGVSQTPSNKVTEKGKYVELRCDPISGHTALYWYRQSLGQGPEFLIYFQGTGAADDSGLPNDRFFAVRPEGSVSTLKIQRTERGDSAVYLCASSLTAGVWEAFFGQGTRLTVV.

V is TRBV5-8 and J is TRBJ1-4; the match to TRBD1 covers 8 bases. In germline, CDR1 is SGHTS, CDR2 YDEGEE. The junction had 3 bases not matched to a gene; V was cut back by 0 bases and J by 8 bases. The CDR3 runs 14 residues. CDR3 region: CASSLGTGGEKLFF. The DNA of the CDR3 is TGTGCCAGCAGCTTGGGAACAGGGGGGGAAAAACTGTTTTTT.

This clone has only one observation. The chain joins TRBV28 to TRBJ2-7; D gene ambiguous. V lost 9 bases, J lost 2 bases, and 8 bases lay in between. The CDR3 is made up of 11 amino acids. Germline CDR1 is MDHEN and CDR2 is SYDVKM. CDR3 nucleotides: TGTGCCAGTGGCCTCACCTACGAGCAGTACTTC. The encoded protein is CASGLTYEQYF.

The chain has TRBV5-6 and TRBJ2-2; D might be TRBD2 (6 bases). The CDR3 has 17 residues. V dropped 4 bases and J dropped 3 bases, with 19 bases sitting between them. Germline CDR1 is SGHDT and CDR2 is YYEEEE. The CDR3 DNA follows: TGTGCCAGCAGCCAAGGGCTAGCGCTCACTTACACCGGGGAGCTGTTTTTT. Translated: CASSQGLALTYTGELFF.

A few counts support this clone. The genes are TRBV4-1 and TRBJ2-5; D might be TRBD1 (6 bases). There are 15 residues in the CDR3. Germline V gives CDR1 MGHRA, CDR2 YSYEKL. Trimming pared 4 bases from V and 5 bases from J, leaving 17 bases between. In DNA form, the CDR3 reads TGCGCCAGCAGCCCCTCTAGAACAGGGCAGGAGACCCAGTACTTC. Encoded protein: CASSPSRTGQETQYF.

The rearrangement joins TRBV4-2 to TRBJ1-1; maybe TRBD1 (5 bases). V lost 7 bases, J lost 8 bases, and 17 bases lay in between. CDR1 LGHNA and CDR2 YNFKEQ come from the germline V gene. This CDR3 region has 13 residues. The CDR3 DNA reads TGTGCCAGCAACCTGCTGGGGGGAGGCGAAGCTTTCTTT. Amino acid sequence: CASNLLGGGEAFF.

CDR3 region: CASSGRLPTDTQYF. The CDR3 bases are TGTGCCAGCAGCGGGAGACTCCCCACAGATACGCAGTATTTT. This sequence joins TRBV6-1 and TRBJ2-3; tentatively, D is TRBD2 (6 bases). Germline CDR1 reads MNHNS; CDR2 reads SASEGT. There are 14 residues in the CDR3. V shed 6 bases and J shed 2 bases, with 12 bases lying between them.

The genes are TRBV5-1 and TRBJ2-1, with 11 bases fitting TRBD2. The CDR3 consists of 17 residues. Germline CDR1 is SGHRS and CDR2 is YFSETQ. J gave up 7 bases and V 2 bases, and 11 bases lay outside the gene matches. In DNA, the CDR3 is TGCGCCAGCAGCTTAACTAGCGGGAGTAATTTGTTGAATGAGCAGTTCTTC. This sequence encodes CASSLTSGSNLLNEQFF.

The chain links TRBV19 to TRBJ2-3; possibly TRBD1 for D (5 bases). From germline, CDR1 is LNHDA and CDR2 SQIVND (reference sequence). This CDR3 has 16 residues. The ends were cut back, 6 bases at V and 1 base at J, with 17 bases in the middle. The CDR3 here is CASSMGLNRRTDTQYF. In nucleotides, the CDR3 is TGTGCCAGTAGCATGGGGCTGAATAGGCGCACAGATACGCAGTATTTT.